The 20 T cell receptor beta chains below come from one sample, sequenced in a study of CXCR3-negative and CXCR3-positive naive CD8 T cells. UMI labels and 5' RACE were used to prepare the TRB cDNA libraries. TCRdb derives one entry per CDR3 protein from the 5' RACE reads, leaving out DNA. Reported are tens of thousands of distinct CDR3 sequences; the ten largest clones contain about 20%. The sequenced sample was memory CD8+ T cells from blood. These receptors were collected from a human donor in good health. Some clones in this sample may be carry-over from other donors' samples.

The chain joins TRBV10-3 to TRBJ2-7. There are 15 residues in the CDR3. From germline, CDR1 is ENHRY and CDR2 SYGVKD. The CDR3 here is CAISESMGLGYEQYF.

This chain uses TRBV6-2 or TRBV6-3 with TRBJ1-6; TCRdb picks TRBD1, but there is no DNA to check that call. The V gene's germline CDR1 is MNHEY and CDR2 SVGEGT. There are 14 residues in the CDR3. CDR3 sequence reads: CASSYEGWGSPLHF.

The chain carries TRBV7-9 and TRBJ2-7; there is no DNA to check the TCRdb D call of TRBD2. The germline V gene has CDR1 SEHNR and CDR2 FQNEAQ (reference sequence). The CDR3 is 16 residues long. CDR3 sequence reads: CASSHELAGSSYEQYF.

The chain combines TRBV20-1 with TRBJ1-1. The CDR3 contains 15 residues. Looked up from germline, CDR1 is DFQATT and CDR2 is SNEGSKA (reference sequence). The CDR3 sequence is CSARERDGWNTEAFF.

The chain employs TRBV7-8 and TRBJ2-3; the TCRdb D gene call, TRBD1, has no DNA to confirm it. The CDR3 contains 15 residues. Germline V CDR1 and CDR2: SGHVS, FQNEAQ. The CDR3 loop is CASSPGPYWTDTQYF.

The J gene is TRBJ2-1, the V gene TRBV29-1; TCRdb picks TRBD2, but there is no DNA to check that call. The CDR3 contains 17 residues. CDR1 SQVTM and CDR2 ANQGSEA come from the germline V gene. The CDR3 reads CSVEDMPLAGSYNEQFF.

V usage is TRBV12-3 or TRBV12-4 and J usage is TRBJ2-1; TCRdb outputs TRBD2, but without DNA this stays unchecked. There are 16 residues in the CDR3. CDR3: CASSPLVEGRGNEQFF.

This chain uses TRBV5-1 with TRBJ2-1; the D call from TCRdb, TRBD1, cannot be confirmed without DNA. This CDR3 has 16 residues. Germline CDR1 and CDR2: SGHRS and YFSETQ. The CDR3 spells CASRPGGASSYNEQFF.

V gene TRBV6-2 or TRBV6-3 combines with J gene TRBJ2-1; TCRdb selects TRBD2, and the lack of DNA leaves this call unchecked. Germline CDR1 reads MNHEY; CDR2 reads SVGEGT. The CDR3 has 14 amino acids. The chain's CDR3 is CASREASGINEQFF.

The chain couples TRBV5-6 to TRBJ2-7; TCRdb's assignment of TRBD2 cannot be checked, as there is no DNA. The germline V gene has CDR1 SGHDT and CDR2 YYEEEE. The CDR3 covers 18 residues. The CDR3 spells CASSRGLAGVTTSYEQYF.

CDR3 amino acids: CSVEWSAHTDTQYF. This sequence joins TRBV29-1 and TRBJ2-3. This CDR3 comprises 14 residues. In germline, CDR1 is SQVTM, CDR2 ANQGSEA.

The chain combines TRBV28 with TRBJ2-2; TCRdb indicates TRBD1, and absent DNA this call remains unverified. CDR3 size: 17 residues. Germline CDR1 reads MDHEN; CDR2 reads SYDVKM. This CDR3 reads CASRPITGTGNTGELFF. The full variable domain, completed using reference TRBV28 and TRBJ2-2, is DVKVTQSSRYLVKRTGEKVFLECVQDMDHENMFWYRQDPGLGLRLIYFSYDVKMKEKGDIPEGYSVSREKKERFSLILESASTNQTSMYLCASRPITGTGNTGELFFGEGSRLTVL.

The chain links TRBV2 to TRBJ1-1; the TCRdb D gene call, TRBD1, has no DNA to confirm it. This CDR3 has 14 residues. Germline V CDR1 and CDR2: SNHLY, FYNNEI. CDR3 residues: CASNSPDRGTEAFF.

The chain links TRBV27 to TRBJ2-1; the TCRdb D gene call, TRBD2, has no DNA to confirm it. This CDR3 comprises 16 residues. Germline V lookup: CDR1 MNHEY, CDR2 SMNVEV (reference sequence). CDR3 loop: CASSLSREGRGNEQFF.

The chain couples TRBV29-1 to TRBJ1-2; TCRdb selects TRBD1, and the lack of DNA leaves this call unchecked. The germline V gene has CDR1 SQVTM and CDR2 ANQGSEA. There are 17 residues in the CDR3. This CDR3 is CSVDRVGGRGPPYGYTF. The full variable domain, in which reference TRBV29-1 and TRBJ1-2 provide the parts outside the CDR3, is SAVISQKPSRDICQRGTSLTIQCQVDSQVTMMFWYRQQPGQSLTLIATANQGSEATYESGFVIDKFPISRPNLTFSTLTVSNMSPEDSSIYLCSVDRVGGRGPPYGYTFGSGTRLTVV.

The V and J genes are TRBV14 and TRBJ2-7; the D call from TCRdb, TRBD1, cannot be confirmed without DNA. The CDR3 spans 15 residues. Per germline, CDR1 SGHDN and CDR2 FVKESK. This chain's CDR3 is CASSQDWDRTYEQYF.

The chain recombines TRBV7-2 with TRBJ1-6. Germline V lookup: CDR1 SGHTA, CDR2 FQGNSA. The CDR3 has 14 amino acids. The CDR3 reads CASSLAAVNSPLHF.

The rearrangement links TRBV29-1 to TRBJ1-1. From germline, CDR1 is SQVTM and CDR2 ANQGSEA. The CDR3 is made up of 12 amino acids. The CDR3 reads CSGVTANTEAFF.

The rearrangement links TRBV6-4 to TRBJ2-2. The CDR3 loop spans 16 amino acids. Germline-derived CDR1 and CDR2 are MRHNA and SNTAGT. The CDR3: CASSDSSQGNTGELFF.

This chain joins TRBV21-1 and TRBJ2-5; without DNA, the TCRdb call of TRBD2 cannot be checked. TRBV21-1 is tagged as a pseudogene. The CDR3 is 21 residues long. CDR3 in amino acids: CASSKPSPVASGGPLTETQYF.